The entry below describes one T cell receptor (beta chain). The specificity of this receptor is unknown. No per-base quality is available; no much larger clone lies one base away. The cohort consisted of some 670 healthy bone marrow donors. At the time of sampling, all cohort members were nominally healthy, though unrecorded immune exposures were likely present. The donor was CMV seronegative and was included in the group of hundreds of seronegative cohort members. Each donor provided a peripheral blood sample, and peripheral blood mononuclear cells were used for TCR beta sequencing. The Qiagen DNeasy Blood Extraction Kit was used to extract genomic DNA from the blood cell samples. This record comes from a study of cytomegalovirus exposure and HLA in healthy donors (TCRdb year 2017). Study-wide context: According to an earlier analysis of a few hundred of the donors, roughly 180 million T cells yielded over 100 million unique TCR beta sequences and about 300 Gb of sequence data. Roughly 320 gigabases of sequencing data and around 80 million unique TCR sequences made up an early release that covered some 640 HLA-typed donors. Among the roughly 400 genotyped donors, around 79% belonged to the genetic ancestry cluster associated with self-reported Caucasian donors. The study aimed to test whether signatures of past pathogen exposure could be identified by cataloging public T cell receptors. The study profiled the T cell repertoires of hundreds of subjects by immunosequencing and related them to cytomegalovirus serostatus. A separate validation cohort of some 130 different subjects was used in addition to the approximately 670-subject first cohort. To predict cytomegalovirus infection status, the study combined high-throughput TCR immunosequencing, statistical association of individual TCRs with disease status, and machine learning. A later analysis re-analyzed previously published TCR beta repertoires from several hundred donors and added high-resolution HLA genotyping to study TCR occurrence patterns. Rather than using new phenotypic data, the later analysis identified candidate immune exposures from TCR beta sequences and from how often those sequences occurred across donors. In an earlier analysis of 587 of the donors, high-throughput TCR beta sequencing was used to judge whether each TCR beta V gene segment behaved as functional or pseudogenic. Donor age, sex, ethnicity and CMV serostatus were collected together with the repertoire data. A later genetic analysis used genome-wide SNP genotypes for about 60% of the roughly 700 donors, treating that subset as a discovery cohort. All discovery cohort repertoires had been generated using a single sequencing platform. Both class I and class II loci were covered by HLA typing, at four-digit resolution. The number of donors typed differed by locus, with 629-630 for A, B, C, DRB1 and DQB1, roughly 520 for DQA1, about 610 for DPA1, and about 450 for DPB1. A few DR-DQ haplotypes were treated as single units for association and clustering because of strong linkage in the cohort. On average, roughly 240,000 unique TCR beta nucleotide sequences were sequenced per donor among 350 to 400 genotyped donors of the cohort, with roughly 19% of those sequences being non-productive.

What the study reported, not specific to this receptor: A later analysis associated 15,000 or so TCR beta sequences with specific HLA alleles at a false discovery rate of 0.05. The earlier analysis of about 600 of the donors excluded fewer than 20 rarely observed V segments, including chromosome 9 orphons, because counts were too low. In this cohort, only TCR beta chains were sequenced, and detectable features were limited by the absence of alpha or paired-chain data. The only immune exposure information available for the cohort was CMV serostatus. In an earlier analysis of roughly 500 of the donors, most TCR beta V segments appeared in productive rearrangements about 87% or about 30% of the time, broadly matching IMGT annotations. Roughly uniform sequencing depth across donors was assumed in presence/absence analyses, although this assumption may not hold. The study gave a list of around 170 TCR beta chains associated with cytomegalovirus. The classifier was reported to diagnose cytomegalovirus status with high specificity and sensitivity in both the original cohort and the validation cohort. HLA typing was unavailable for some donors at each locus, so association tests used only the typed subset. Linkage disequilibrium might explain the correlated functional status among segregating V segments, but an unknown experimental factor could not be ruled out. Three of the identified cytomegalovirus-associated TCR beta chains were confirmed in vitro to be specific for cytomegalovirus antigens. V-gene and J-gene trimming of TCR beta chains was associated with a missense DCLRE1C variant in a later genetic analysis, and the association was replicated in an independent cohort. A further reported finding was that TCR beta sequences accurately predicted the HLA-A and HLA-B alleles for most subjects in the first cohort. In a later analysis, several top co-occurrence clusters were reported to appear linked to parvovirus B19, influenza, CMV and Epstein-Barr virus. According to a later analysis, TCR association rates differed among HLA loci, with DRB1 alleles showing the most associated TCRs and HLA-C alleles showing the fewest. When HLA alleles, especially DR and DQ, strongly co-occurred, attributing TCR associations to individual alleles was difficult. Most TCR sequences were seen in very few donors, while some public TCRs were found in many individuals. In a later analysis, most CMV-associated TCR beta chains were found to appear HLA-restricted, with HLA associations seemingly driven largely by CMV exposure. According to a later genetic analysis, donors in an Asian-associated ancestry cluster had fewer N-insertions in productive TCRs than the approximately 630-donor mean. According to the authors, the approach could potentially be generalized to other disease states and immunological phenotypes. Some IMGT-functional V segments, including TRBV6-2 and TRBV6-3, could not be told apart with the 87-base-pair reads, so those segments were excluded. A later analysis found that HLA-associated TCR beta chains were more clonally expanded and had lower generation probabilities than equally common non-associated chains. The sequencing pipeline was judged likely to have produced a cluster of highly shared sequence variants as a technical artifact.

To prepare the library, the immunoSEQ multiplex PCR assay was applied. The multiplex PCR relied on a mix of 60 forward primers for TCR Vbeta segments and 13 reverse primers for TCR Jbeta segments. The CDR3 region of rearranged TCR beta genes was amplified from genomic DNA with a multiplex PCR assay. The Illumina HiSeq System was used to sequence the amplified TCR beta libraries as 87-base-pair reads. In the source study's methods: Across the 670 or so repertoires, a later analysis counted 60 million to 90 million unique TCR beta chains, roughly 11 million of which were shared by at least two donors. A nearest-neighbor algorithm error-corrected the raw reads and collapsed the reads into unique sequences, merging closely related sequences to remove PCR and sequencing errors. To assign V, D and J gene segments, CDR3 sequences were aligned to IMGT reference sequences. For a sequence to be retained, a match of at least six nucleotides was required to both a V gene segment and a J gene segment. A rearrangement counted as productive if the CDR3 had no stop codons and remained in frame with V and J, and every other rearrangement counted as non-productive. Following IMGT convention, CDR3 was defined as the stretch from the second conserved V-encoded cysteine to the conserved J-encoded phenylalanine. Sequences without an unambiguous match to a single V gene segment were excluded from the earlier analysis of 587 of the donors. An earlier analysis of some 610 of the donors called V segments functional above 56.7% productive rearrangements and segregating when the between-donor standard deviation exceeded 5%. A statistical classification framework was built to diagnose cytomegalovirus status from the catalog of TCR beta chain sequences. A later analysis assigned V and J genes by comparing TCR nucleotide sequences with IMGT/GENE-DB human TR gene sequences. In a later analysis, CDR3 sequences and most-parsimonious VDJ recombination scenarios were assigned using the TCRdist pipeline. In a later analysis, each TCR beta chain was defined by its CDR3 amino acid sequence together with its V-gene family, and reads lacking a unique V-gene family were excluded. To address suspected cross-contamination and a sequencing artifact, a later analysis removed roughly 580 highly shared, low-generation-probability nucleotide sequences. For each public chain, a later analysis derived a clonal expansion index from normalized ranks of inferred template counts within each repertoire. A later analysis computed generation probabilities with a VDJ recombination model fitted to out-of-frame rearrangements, and checked the results against IGoR. A later analysis scored TCR-TCR, TCR-HLA and TCR-CMV co-occurrence with hypergeometric tests, applying a repertoire-size bias correction to TCR pairs. To estimate false discovery rates, a later analysis permuted the HLA or CMV assignments 20 times. In a later analysis, co-occurring TCRs were grouped using DBSCAN, and TCRdist sequence similarity was added for clustering within HLA-allele-positive subsets. Repertoires with fewer than 30,000 or more than 120,000 public chains, plus five repertoires with anomalous nucleotide sharing, were excluded from co-occurrence clustering. The immuneACCESS repertoire file appears here via TCRdb, limited to in-frame rearrangements. These files lack a portion of the clones; in checked studies, under half of the deficit traces to unresolved V genes, and the cause of the others is not known. V and J calls and clone size come straight from that table; D and trimming were deduced from the DNA. Counted in this sample were under 200,000 clones; 75% of them appeared once. Of the sample, more than 1.2% is held by the ten largest clones.

V is shortened by 7 bases, J by 0 bases, and the region joining them spans 13 bases. The CDR3 numbers 14 residues from cysteine through phenylalanine. CDR3 DNA is the only sequence kept; it has 42 bases, read in frame from the first base. From the germline V gene, CDR1 is MNHNS and CDR2 is SASEGT. The chain links TRBV6-1 with TRBJ2-7, and TRBD1 may be the D gene, going by 5 matching bases. Material for sequencing was PBMCs. This sequence was found in a man aged 18 to 30 in good health and CMV-seronegative. DNA sequence: TGTGCCAGCATTTTCATGGACAACTCCTACGAGCAGTACTTC. Its protein is CASIFMDNSYEQYF.